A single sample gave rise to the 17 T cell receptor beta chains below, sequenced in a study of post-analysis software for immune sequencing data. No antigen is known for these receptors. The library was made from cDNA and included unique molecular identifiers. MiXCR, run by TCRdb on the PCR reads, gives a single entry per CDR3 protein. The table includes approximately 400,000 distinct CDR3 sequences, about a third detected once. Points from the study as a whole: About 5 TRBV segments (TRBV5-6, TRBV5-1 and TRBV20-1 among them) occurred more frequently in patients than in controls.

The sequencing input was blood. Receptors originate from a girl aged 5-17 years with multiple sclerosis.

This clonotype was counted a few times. The CDR3 spells CASSLVVLGGVPTDTQYF. CDR3 nucleotide sequence: TGTGCCAGCAGCTTAGTAGTTCTGGGCGGGGTACCAACAGATACGCAGTATTTT. The chain recombines TRBV7-9 with TRBJ2-3; TRBD2 is a possible D gene (6 bases). The CDR3 sequence is 18 residues long. CDR1 and CDR2 from the germline V gene are SEHNR and FQNEAQ (reference sequence). Trimming stripped 1 base from V and 3 bases from J, with 20 bases between.

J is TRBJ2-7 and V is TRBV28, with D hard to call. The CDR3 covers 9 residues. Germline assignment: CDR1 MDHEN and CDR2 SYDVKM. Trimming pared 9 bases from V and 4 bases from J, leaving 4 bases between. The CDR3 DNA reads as TGTGCCAGTTTTTACGAGCAGTACTTC. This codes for CASFYEQYF.

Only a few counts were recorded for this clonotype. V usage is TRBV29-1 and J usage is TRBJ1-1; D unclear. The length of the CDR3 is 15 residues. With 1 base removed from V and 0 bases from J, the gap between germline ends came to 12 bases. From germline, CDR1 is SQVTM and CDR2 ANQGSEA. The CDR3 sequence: CSVEALGRLNTEAFF. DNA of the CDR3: TGCAGCGTTGAAGCGTTGGGGAGACTGAACACTGAAGCTTTCTTT.

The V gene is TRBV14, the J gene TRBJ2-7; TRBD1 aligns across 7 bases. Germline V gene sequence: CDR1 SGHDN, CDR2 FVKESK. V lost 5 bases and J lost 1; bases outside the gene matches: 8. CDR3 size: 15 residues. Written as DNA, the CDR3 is TGTGCCAGCAGCAACAGACAGGGAGCGTCCTACGAGCAGTACTTC. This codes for CASSNRQGASYEQYF.

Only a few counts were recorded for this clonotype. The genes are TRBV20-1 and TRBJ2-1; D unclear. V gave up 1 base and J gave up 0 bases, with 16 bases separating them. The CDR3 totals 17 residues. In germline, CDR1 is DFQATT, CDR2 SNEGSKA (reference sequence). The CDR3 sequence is CSARVLGGLPSYNEQFF. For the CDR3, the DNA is TGCAGTGCTAGAGTTCTGGGTGGCCTCCCCTCCTACAATGAGCAGTTCTTC.

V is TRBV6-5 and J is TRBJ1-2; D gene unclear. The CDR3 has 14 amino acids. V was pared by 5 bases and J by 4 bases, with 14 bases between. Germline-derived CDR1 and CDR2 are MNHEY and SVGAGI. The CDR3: CASSPDRGLYGYTF. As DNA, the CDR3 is TGTGCCAGCAGTCCGGACCGAGGACTCTATGGCTACACCTTC.

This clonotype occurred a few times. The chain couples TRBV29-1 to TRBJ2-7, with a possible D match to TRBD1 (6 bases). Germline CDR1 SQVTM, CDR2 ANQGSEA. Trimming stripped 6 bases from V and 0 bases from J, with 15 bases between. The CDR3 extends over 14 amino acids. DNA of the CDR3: TGCAGCGTAGTGGAGAGACAGGACTCCTACGAGCAGTACTTC. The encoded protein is CSVVERQDSYEQYF.

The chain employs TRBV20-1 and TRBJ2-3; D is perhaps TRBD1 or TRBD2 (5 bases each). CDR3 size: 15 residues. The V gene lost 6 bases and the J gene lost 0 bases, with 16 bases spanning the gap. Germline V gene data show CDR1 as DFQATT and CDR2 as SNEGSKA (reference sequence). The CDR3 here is CSASGDGASTDTQYF. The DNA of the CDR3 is TGCAGTGCCAGTGGGGACGGCGCTAGCACAGATACGCAGTATTTT.

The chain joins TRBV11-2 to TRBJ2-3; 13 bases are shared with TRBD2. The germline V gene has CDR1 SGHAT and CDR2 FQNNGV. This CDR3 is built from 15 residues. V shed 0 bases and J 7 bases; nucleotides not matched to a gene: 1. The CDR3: CASSLELAGGNTQYF. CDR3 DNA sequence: TGTGCCAGCAGCTTAGAACTAGCGGGGGGGAATACGCAGTATTTT.

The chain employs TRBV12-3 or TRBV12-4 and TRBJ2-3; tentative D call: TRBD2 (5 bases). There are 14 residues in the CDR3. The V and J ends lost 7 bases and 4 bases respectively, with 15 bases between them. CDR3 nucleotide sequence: TGTGCCAGCACCCCAGCGGTGAGCGCAGATACGCAGTATTTT. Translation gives CASTPAVSADTQYF.

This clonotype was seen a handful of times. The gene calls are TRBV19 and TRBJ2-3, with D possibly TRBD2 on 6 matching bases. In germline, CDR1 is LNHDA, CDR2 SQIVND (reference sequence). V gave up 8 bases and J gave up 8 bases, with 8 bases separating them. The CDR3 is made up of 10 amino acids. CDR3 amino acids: CASWGGTQYF. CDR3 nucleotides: TGTGCCAGTTGGGGAGGTACGCAGTATTTT.

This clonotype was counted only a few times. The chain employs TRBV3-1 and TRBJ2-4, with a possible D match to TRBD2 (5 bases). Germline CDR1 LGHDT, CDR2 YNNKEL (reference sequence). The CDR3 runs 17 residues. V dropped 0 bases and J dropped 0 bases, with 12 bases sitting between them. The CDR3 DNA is TGTGCCAGCAGCCAAGATACGGGGAGTCAAGCCAAAAACATTCAGTACTTC. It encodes CASSQDTGSQAKNIQYF.

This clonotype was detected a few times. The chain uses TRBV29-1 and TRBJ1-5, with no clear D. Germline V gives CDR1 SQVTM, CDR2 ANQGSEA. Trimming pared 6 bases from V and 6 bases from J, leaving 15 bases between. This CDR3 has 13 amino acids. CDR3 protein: CSVQIGLSQPQHF. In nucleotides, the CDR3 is TGCAGCGTCCAGATCGGACTTTCTCAGCCCCAGCATTTT.

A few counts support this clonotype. The CDR3 spells CASSPTSGSSYNEQFF. The CDR3 bases are TGTGCCAGCAGCCCTACTAGCGGTAGCTCCTACAATGAGCAGTTCTTC. The chain employs TRBV7-3 and TRBJ2-1; 8 nucleotides align to TRBD2. V shed 5 bases, J shed 0 bases, and the junction held 6 bases outside the gene matches. The CDR3 loop spans 16 amino acids. Germline CDR1 reads SGHTA; CDR2 reads FQGTGA.

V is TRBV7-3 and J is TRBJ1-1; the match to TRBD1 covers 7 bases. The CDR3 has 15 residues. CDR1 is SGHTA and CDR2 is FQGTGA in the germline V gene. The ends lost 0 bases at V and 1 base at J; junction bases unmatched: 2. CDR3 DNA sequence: TGTGCCAGCAGCTTAACTGGGGACAGGAACACTGAAGCTTTCTTT. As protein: CASSLTGDRNTEAFF.

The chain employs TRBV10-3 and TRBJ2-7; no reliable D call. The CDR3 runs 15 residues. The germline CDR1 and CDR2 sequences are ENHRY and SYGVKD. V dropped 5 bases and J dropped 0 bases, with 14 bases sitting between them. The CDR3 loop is CAISRIGDHSYEQYF. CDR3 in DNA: TGTGCCATCAGTAGGATTGGTGATCACTCCTACGAGCAGTACTTC.

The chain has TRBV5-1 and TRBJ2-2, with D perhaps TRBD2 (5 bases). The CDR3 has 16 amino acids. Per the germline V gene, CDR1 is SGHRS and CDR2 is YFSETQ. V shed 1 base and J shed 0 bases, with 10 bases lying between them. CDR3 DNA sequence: TGCGCCAGCAGCTTGCGAGGTAGCGCGAACACCGGGGAGCTGTTTTTT. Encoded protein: CASSLRGSANTGELFF. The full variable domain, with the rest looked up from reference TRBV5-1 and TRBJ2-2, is KAGVTQTPRYLIKTRGQQVTLSCSPISGHRSVSWYQQTPGQGLQFLFEYFSETQRNKGNFPGRFSGRQFSNSRSEMNVSTLELGDSALYLCASSLRGSANTGELFFGEGSRLTVL.